The T cell receptor beta chain described here comes from a study of Ad26.COV2.S vaccination and SARS-CoV-2 variants. The ends were cut back, 5 bases at V and 6 bases at J, with 16 bases in the middle. Germline V CDR1 and CDR2: SQVTM, ANQGSEA. The CDR3 extends over 14 amino acids. Method: immunoSEQ multiplex PCR; TCRdb's copy keeps in-frame clones and lacks some. The table records over 200,000 clones, approximately 90% of them present only once. Treatment meaning: roughly 18 received Ad26.COV2.S at low or high dose, single or two shots; about 5 received placebo; per-sample allocation not given. Sampling took place 63 days after the first vaccine or placebo injection.

The TCR originated in a person between 18 and 65 years old who received the Ad26.COV2.S COVID-19 vaccine or a placebo. The sample here was peripheral blood, taken in a trial of Ad26.COV2.S vaccine versus placebo. The V call is TRBV29-1, the J call TRBJ2-2; D is unclear. CDR3 bases: TGCAGCGTTCCCAGAGGTTTCGGATCCGGGGAGCTGTTTTTT. The encoded protein is CSVPRGFGSGELFF.